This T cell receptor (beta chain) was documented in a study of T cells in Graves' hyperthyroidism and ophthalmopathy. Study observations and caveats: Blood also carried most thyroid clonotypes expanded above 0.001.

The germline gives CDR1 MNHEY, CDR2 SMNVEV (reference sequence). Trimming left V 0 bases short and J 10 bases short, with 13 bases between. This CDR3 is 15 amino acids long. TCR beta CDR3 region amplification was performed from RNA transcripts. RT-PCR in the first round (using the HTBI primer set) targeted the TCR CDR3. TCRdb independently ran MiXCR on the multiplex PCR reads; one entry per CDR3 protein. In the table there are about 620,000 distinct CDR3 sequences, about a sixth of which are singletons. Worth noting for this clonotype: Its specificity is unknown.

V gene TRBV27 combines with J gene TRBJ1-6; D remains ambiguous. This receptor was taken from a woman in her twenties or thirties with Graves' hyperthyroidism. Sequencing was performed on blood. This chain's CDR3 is CASSLSAGLGSPLHF. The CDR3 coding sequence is TGTGCCAGCAGTTTATCGGCAGGCCTTGGATCACCCCTCCACTTT.